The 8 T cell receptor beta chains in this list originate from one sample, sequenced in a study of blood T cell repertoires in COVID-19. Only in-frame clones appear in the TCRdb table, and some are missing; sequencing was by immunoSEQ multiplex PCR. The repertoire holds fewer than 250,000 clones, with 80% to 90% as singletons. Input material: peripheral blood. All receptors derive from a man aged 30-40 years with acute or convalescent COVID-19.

In DNA, the CDR3 is TGCAGTGCTAGTTGGGCCCCAAATGAAAAACTGTTTTTT. It specifies CSASWAPNEKLFF. The rearrangement uses TRBV20-1 and TRBJ1-4; no clear D. Looked up from germline, CDR1 is DFQATT and CDR2 is SNEGSKA (reference sequence). With 3 bases removed from V and 5 bases from J, the gap between germline ends came to 10 bases. This CDR3 is built from 13 residues.

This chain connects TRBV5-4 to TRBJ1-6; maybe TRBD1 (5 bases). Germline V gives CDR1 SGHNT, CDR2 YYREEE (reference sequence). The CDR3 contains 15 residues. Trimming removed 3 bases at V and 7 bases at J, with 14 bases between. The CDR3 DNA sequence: TGTGCCAGCAGCTATCCGGGACTGGGAAATTCACCCCTCCACTTT. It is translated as CASSYPGLGNSPLHF.

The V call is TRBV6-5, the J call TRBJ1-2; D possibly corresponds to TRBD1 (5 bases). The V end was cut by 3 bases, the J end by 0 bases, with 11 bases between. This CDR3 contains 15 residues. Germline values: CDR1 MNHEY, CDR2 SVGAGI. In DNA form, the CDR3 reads TGTGCCAGCAGTTATTGGGAAGGGGCTAACTATGGCTACACCTTC. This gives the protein CASSYWEGANYGYTF.

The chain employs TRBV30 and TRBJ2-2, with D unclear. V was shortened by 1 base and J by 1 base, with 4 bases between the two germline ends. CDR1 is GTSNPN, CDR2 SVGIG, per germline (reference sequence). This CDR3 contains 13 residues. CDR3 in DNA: TGTGCCTGGAGTGGACAGAACACCGGGGAGCTGTTTTTT. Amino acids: CAWSGQNTGELFF.

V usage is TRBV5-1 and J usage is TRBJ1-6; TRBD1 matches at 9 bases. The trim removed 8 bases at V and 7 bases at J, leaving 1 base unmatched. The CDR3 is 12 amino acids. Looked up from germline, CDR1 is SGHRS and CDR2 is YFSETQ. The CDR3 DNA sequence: TGCGCCAGTGGACAGGGGAATTCACCCCTCCACTTT. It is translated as CASGQGNSPLHF. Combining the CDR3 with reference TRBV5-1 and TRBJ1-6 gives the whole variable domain KAGVTQTPRYLIKTRGQQVTLSCSPISGHRSVSWYQQTPGQGLQFLFEYFSETQRNKGNFPGRFSGRQFSNSRSEMNVSTLELGDSALYLCASGQGNSPLHFGNGTRLTVT.

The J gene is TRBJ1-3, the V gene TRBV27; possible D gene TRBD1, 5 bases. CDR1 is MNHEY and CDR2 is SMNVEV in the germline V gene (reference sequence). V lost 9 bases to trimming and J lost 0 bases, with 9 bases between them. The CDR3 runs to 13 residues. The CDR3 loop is CASGADSGNTIYF. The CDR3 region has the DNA TGTGCCAGTGGGGCAGACTCTGGAAACACCATATATTTT.

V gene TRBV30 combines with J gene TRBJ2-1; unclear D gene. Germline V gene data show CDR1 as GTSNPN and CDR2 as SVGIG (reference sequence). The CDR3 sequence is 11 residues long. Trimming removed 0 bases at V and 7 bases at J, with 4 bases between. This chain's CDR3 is CAWSVLNEQFF. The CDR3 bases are TGTGCCTGGAGTGTACTGAATGAGCAGTTCTTC.

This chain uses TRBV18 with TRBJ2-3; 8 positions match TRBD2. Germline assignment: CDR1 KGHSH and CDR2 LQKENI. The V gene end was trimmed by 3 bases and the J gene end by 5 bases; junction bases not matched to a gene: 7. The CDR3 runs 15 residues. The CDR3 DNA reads TGTGCCAGCTCACCTTTCGGGGGGGCGGAAGATACGCAGTATTTT. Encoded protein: CASSPFGGAEDTQYF.